Following are 2 T cell receptor beta chains from one sample sequenced in a study of OX40 agonist ivuxolimab in advanced cancers. The assay was immunoSEQ multiplex PCR, and TCRdb's table has in-frame clones only and misses some. Here the sample spans around 80,000 clones, about 88% being singletons. The sequences come from CD4+ or CD8+ T cells sorted from blood, collected in a trial of the OX40 agonist ivuxolimab. Every receptor here comes from an adult with an advanced solid tumor such as melanoma, head and neck, liver or kidney cancer.

The chain employs TRBV11-2 and TRBJ1-2, with D unresolved. CDR1 SGHAT and CDR2 FQNNGV come from the germline V gene. The CDR3 loop spans 13 amino acids. V lost 2 bases to trimming and J lost 12 bases, with 16 bases between them. CDR3 coding DNA: TGTGCCAGCAGCTTAAAGCAAGGCGGCTGGGACACCTTC. As protein: CASSLKQGGWDTF.

This rearrangement joins TRBV14 to TRBJ1-2; 8 nucleotides agree with TRBD1. Germline V gene sequence: CDR1 SGHDN, CDR2 FVKESK. The CDR3 runs 15 residues. V was clipped by 1 base and J by 4 bases; unmatched bases: 5. As DNA, the CDR3 is TGTGCCAGCAGCCAAGTACGGGACAGGATCTATGGCTACACCTTC. Translated, it gives CASSQVRDRIYGYTF.